These 30 T cell receptor beta chains were sequenced from one sample in a study of cytomegalovirus exposure and HLA in healthy donors (TCRdb year 2017). Libraries were made using the immunoSEQ multiplex PCR assay. The multiplex PCR relied on a mix of 60 forward primers for TCR Vbeta segments and 13 reverse primers for TCR Jbeta segments. What TCRdb holds here is the immuneACCESS table cut down to in-frame rearrangements. Part of the clones is not present; checked against another copy, under half of the missing clones reflect an unresolved V gene, and the others are unexplained. The table for this sample shows 70,000 or so clones. The ten top clones hold under 3% of the sample. Material: PBMCs. The origin of the receptors is a man in his forties or fifties in good health and CMV-seronegative.

This chain links TRBV5-6 with TRBJ2-3; 8 bases line up with TRBD2. The J segment lost 3 bases and the V segment lost 1 base, leaving 7 bases of the junction unmatched. This CDR3 has 16 amino acids. Germline loops: CDR1 SGHDT, CDR2 YYEEEE. The CDR3 bases are TGTGCCAGCAGCTTGTTAGCCGGGGGGGCAACAGATACGCAGTATTTT. Its translation is CASSLLAGGATDTQYF.

The rearrangement links TRBV4-2 to TRBJ1-3, with TRBD1 matching over 7 bases. The CDR3 extends over 15 amino acids. Germline V lookup: CDR1 LGHNA, CDR2 YNFKEQ. Trimming took 5 bases from V and 4 from J; bases not matched to a gene: 8. The DNA of the CDR3 is TGTGCCAGCAGCTCCCGGACAGGACAGGGAAACACCATATATTTT. As protein: CASSSRTGQGNTIYF.

The chain recombines TRBV7-8 with TRBJ1-1, with 9 bases aligning to TRBD1. Germline CDR1 SGHVS, CDR2 FQNEAQ. The junction had 6 bases not matched to a gene; V was cut back by 7 bases and J by 0 bases. This CDR3 is built from 15 residues. CDR3: CASNKQGAVNTEAFF. In DNA form, the CDR3 reads TGTGCCAGCAACAAACAGGGGGCAGTGAACACTGAAGCTTTCTTT.

J is TRBJ1-5 and V is TRBV18; D perhaps matches TRBD1 (6 bases). V was trimmed by 3 bases and J by 1 base, leaving 13 bases between them. CDR3 length: 16 amino acids. CDR1 is KGHSH and CDR2 is LQKENI in the germline V gene. As DNA, the CDR3 is TGTGCCAGCTCACCGGGGACACCTGTAAGCAATCAGCCCCAGCATTTT. Translated: CASSPGTPVSNQPQHF.

The chain links TRBV10-3 to TRBJ2-5, with D perhaps TRBD2 (5 bases). Germline V gene sequence: CDR1 ENHRY, CDR2 SYGVKD. This CDR3 is built from 15 residues. Between the trimmed V and J ends, which lost 0 bases and 0 bases, there was a span of 8 bases. The CDR3 DNA reads TGTGCCATCAGTGAGTCTACGACTAACCAAGAGACCCAGTACTTC. Translated, it gives CAISESTTNQETQYF.

The chain joins TRBV9 to TRBJ2-1, with D tentatively TRBD2 (5 bases). Deletions cut 3 bases from V and 3 bases from J, with 13 bases between. The CDR3 covers 15 residues. The germline V gene has CDR1 SGDLS and CDR2 YYNGEE. The CDR3 DNA is TGTGCCAGCAGCGCCCGGGGAGAAAGCTACAATGAGCAGTTCTTC. This encodes CASSARGESYNEQFF.

The chain combines TRBV6-1 with TRBJ2-5; 7 nucleotides match TRBD1. This CDR3 has 14 residues. CDR1 and CDR2 from the germline V gene are MNHNS and SASEGT. Trimming took 2 bases from V and 4 from J; bases not matched to a gene: 4. This CDR3 is CASSETGTAETQYF. In DNA form, the CDR3 reads TGTGCCAGCAGTGAAACTGGGACAGCAGAGACCCAGTACTTC.

This rearrangement joins TRBV6-5 to TRBJ1-2; D ambiguous. This CDR3 contains 15 residues. V was shortened by 2 bases and J by 6 bases, with 16 bases between the two germline ends. Per the germline V gene, CDR1 is MNHEY and CDR2 is SVGAGI. The CDR3 reads CASSYGVALGDGYTF. As DNA, the CDR3 is TGTGCCAGCAGTTACGGCGTCGCCCTCGGGGATGGCTACACCTTC.

CDR3 sequence reads: CASSEVAWENQPQHF. CDR3 coding DNA: TGTGCCAGCAGTGAAGTAGCGTGGGAAAATCAGCCCCAGCATTTT. This chain links TRBV6-1 with TRBJ1-5; D unresolved. Germline-derived CDR1 and CDR2 are MNHNS and SASEGT. The CDR3 extends over 15 amino acids. V lost 1 base, J lost 4 bases, and 11 bases lay in between.

The chain recombines TRBV5-1 with TRBJ1-6; the match to TRBD1 covers 7 bases. This CDR3 contains 16 residues. CDR1 is SGHRS and CDR2 is YFSETQ in the germline V gene. Trimming took 0 bases from V and 6 from J; bases not matched to a gene: 6. CDR3 nucleotides: TGCGCCAGCAGCTTGGATGCTGGGACAGTTAATTCACCCCTCCACTTT. It translates to CASSLDAGTVNSPLHF.

In nucleotides, the CDR3 is TGTGCCAGCAGTTTATCCAGGGACAGGGGAGCCTACGAGCAGTACTTC. Protein sequence: CASSLSRDRGAYEQYF. V and J are TRBV27 and TRBJ2-7; TRBD1 aligns across 10 bases. Germline CDR1 reads MNHEY; CDR2 reads SMNVEV (reference sequence). J lost 2 bases, V lost 0 bases, and 4 bases had no gene match. The CDR3 is 16 amino acids.

CDR3 protein: CASMPGETGELFF. The CDR3 region has the DNA TGTGCCAGCATGCCGGGGGAAACCGGGGAGCTGTTTTTT. This chain links TRBV6-1 with TRBJ2-2; D might be TRBD2 (6 bases). V lost 7 bases, J lost 5 bases, and 11 bases lay in between. CDR1 is MNHNS, CDR2 SASEGT, per germline. CDR3 length equals 13 residues.

The J gene is TRBJ2-5, the V gene TRBV7-8, with TRBD2 matching 11 bases. The CDR3 spans 16 residues. The germline V gene encodes CDR1 SGHVS and CDR2 FQNEAQ. The V and J ends lost 4 bases and 2 bases, in that order; junction bases with no gene match: 6. Here the CDR3 DNA reads TGTGCCAGCAGCTCTCACGCTAGCGGGGGGCAAGAGACCCAGTACTTC. Amino acids: CASSSHASGGQETQYF.

About this clone itself: Other DNA sequences in the sample encode the same CDR3. This rearrangement joins TRBV15 to TRBJ1-5; 7 bases agree with TRBD1. The CDR3 covers 15 residues. With V trimmed by 3 bases and J by 2 bases, 4 bases remained unmatched. From germline, CDR1 is LNHNV and CDR2 YYDKDF (reference sequence). The CDR3 loop is CATSRLGGGNQPQHF. CDR3 DNA sequence: TGTGCCACCAGCAGGTTAGGGGGCGGCAATCAGCCCCAGCATTTT.

The J gene is TRBJ2-5, the V gene TRBV30; possibly TRBD1 for D (6 bases). Germline V gene sequence: CDR1 GTSNPN, CDR2 SVGIG (reference sequence). The CDR3 consists of 15 residues. The V and J ends lost 3 bases and 2 bases respectively, with 16 bases between them. The CDR3 coding sequence is TGTGCCTGGAGATTCCCCGGGACACAACAAGAGACCCAGTACTTC. It encodes CAWRFPGTQQETQYF.

The chain carries TRBV9 and TRBJ1-2, with D possibly matching TRBD1 (6 bases). The CDR3 is 14 residues long. The germline V gene has CDR1 SGDLS and CDR2 YYNGEE. Trimming pared 0 bases from V and 4 bases from J, leaving 10 bases between. The DNA of the CDR3 is TGTGCCAGCAGCGTAGAGGCAGGGGCCTATGGCTACACCTTC. Translation: CASSVEAGAYGYTF.

CDR3 sequence (DNA): TGTGCCAGCAGCGTAGGGCCCGGGGTGACTAATGAAAAACTGTTTTTT. Its translation: CASSVGPGVTNEKLFF. This chain joins TRBV9 and TRBJ1-4; no clear D gene. Germline-derived CDR1 and CDR2 are SGDLS and YYNGEE. This CDR3 contains 16 residues. V was shortened by 0 bases and J by 2 bases, with 11 bases between the two germline ends.

This chain joins TRBV10-3 and TRBJ2-1; 9 bases fit TRBD1. CDR3 length: 14 amino acids. V shed 11 bases, J shed 8 bases, and the junction held 13 bases outside the gene matches. Per the germline V gene, CDR1 is ENHRY and CDR2 is SYGVKD. CDR3 loop: CASTGTGTMHEQFF. CDR3 coding DNA: TGTGCCTCCACCGGGACAGGGACGATGCATGAGCAGTTCTTC.

The V and J genes are TRBV19 and TRBJ1-6; no clear D gene. The V end was cut by 4 bases, the J end by 3 bases, with 10 bases between. The CDR3 sequence is 15 residues long. CDR1 and CDR2 (germline): LNHDA, SQIVND (reference sequence). In nucleotides, the CDR3 is TGTGCCAGTAGTAGAATGTACAGCTATAATTCACCCCTCCACTTT. Its translation: CASSRMYSYNSPLHF.

The chain combines TRBV5-1 with TRBJ2-5; D unresolved. Germline loops: CDR1 SGHRS, CDR2 YFSETQ. Trimming removed 4 bases at V and 5 bases at J, with 15 bases between. This CDR3 spans 14 amino acids. CDR3 sequence: CASSVESSGETQYF. The CDR3 region has the DNA TGCGCCAGCAGCGTTGAGTCGTCCGGGGAGACCCAGTACTTC.

As regards this clone: The sample contains more than one DNA sequence encoding this CDR3. The chain has TRBV30 and TRBJ1-2, with no clear D. The germline gives CDR1 GTSNPN, CDR2 SVGIG (reference sequence). The ends were cut back, 3 bases at V and 4 bases at J, with 9 bases in the middle. CDR3 length equals 12 residues. The CDR3 protein is CAWRPGLYGYTF. CDR3 DNA sequence: TGTGCCTGGAGGCCCGGACTCTATGGCTACACCTTC.

V usage is TRBV19 and J usage is TRBJ1-1; D remains ambiguous. V dropped 5 bases and J dropped 11 bases, with 12 bases sitting between them. Germline V gene sequence: CDR1 LNHDA, CDR2 SQIVND (reference sequence). The CDR3 is 11 amino acids. CDR3 sequence: CASSVASRAFF. In nucleotides, the CDR3 is TGTGCCAGTAGTGTCGCCTCCAGGGCTTTCTTT.

The rearrangement uses TRBV7-3 and TRBJ2-5, with a weak D call TRBD2 (5 bases). V was cut by 5 bases and J by 4 bases, with 14 bases left in between. The germline gives CDR1 SGHTA, CDR2 FQGTGA. The CDR3 is 14 residues long. CDR3 sequence: CASSPREGLETQYF. The CDR3 DNA follows: TGTGCCAGCAGCCCGCGCGAGGGTCTAGAGACCCAGTACTTC.

The rearrangement links TRBV29-1 to TRBJ1-2; D uncertain. The V and J ends lost 4 bases and 1 base respectively, with 10 bases between them. Germline CDR1 reads SQVTM; CDR2 reads ANQGSEA. The CDR3 is made up of 13 amino acids. CDR3 region: CSVVRLHNYGYTF. As DNA, the CDR3 is TGCAGCGTTGTCAGGCTGCATAACTATGGCTACACCTTC.

The chain joins TRBV5-6 to TRBJ1-1; D unclear. The CDR3 covers 12 residues. Trimming pared 5 bases from V and 5 bases from J, leaving 10 bases between. In germline, CDR1 is SGHDT, CDR2 YYEEEE. The CDR3 nucleotides read TGTGCCAGCAGTTCCCCGGTTACTGAAGCTTTCTTT. Its protein product is CASSSPVTEAFF.

The rearrangement joins TRBV13 to TRBJ2-5, with 8 bases aligning to TRBD1. V shed 7 bases and J 0 bases; nucleotides not matched to a gene: 7. In germline, CDR1 is PRHDT, CDR2 FYEKMQ (reference sequence). CDR3 size: 15 residues. DNA for the CDR3: TGTGCCAGCACCACAAACAGGGGGTACCAAGAGACCCAGTACTTC. Translated, it gives CASTTNRGYQETQYF.

This chain joins TRBV5-4 and TRBJ2-1; 10 nucleotides match TRBD1. The CDR3 loop spans 15 amino acids. Germline assignment: CDR1 SGHNT and CDR2 YYREEE (reference sequence). V was clipped by 2 bases and J by 8 bases; unmatched bases: 7. The CDR3 reads CASSLDRGPLDEQFF. The CDR3 bases are TGTGCCAGCAGCTTAGACAGGGGGCCCCTCGATGAGCAGTTCTTC.

This chain uses TRBV11-3 with TRBJ2-5; 8 bases fit TRBD1. Germline V gene data show CDR1 as SGHNT and CDR2 as YENEEA. This CDR3 spans 16 amino acids. With 0 bases clipped from V and 5 bases from J, the junction kept 8 bases outside the gene matches. The CDR3, as DNA: TGTGCCAGCAGCTTAGAAGGCTCAGGGGGCTTTGAGACCCAGTACTTC. Translating gives CASSLEGSGGFETQYF.

The V and J genes are TRBV6-1 and TRBJ1-1; D call uncertain. V lost 2 bases and J lost 4, with 8 bases in between. The CDR3 loop spans 13 amino acids. Germline V gene lookup returns CDR1 MNHNS and CDR2 SASEGT. CDR3 protein: CASSELGSTEAFF. DNA of the CDR3: TGTGCCAGCAGTGAATTGGGGAGCACTGAAGCTTTCTTT.

This chain links TRBV5-4 with TRBJ2-1; 10 bases are shared with TRBD1. Germline CDR1 SGHNT, CDR2 YYREEE (reference sequence). This CDR3 comprises 15 residues. V was clipped by 4 bases and J by 7 bases; unmatched bases: 8. CDR3 nucleotide sequence: TGTGCCAGCAGCCCCCGGGGACAGGGGTATAATGAGCAGTTCTTC. Residues: CASSPRGQGYNEQFF.